Presented here are 7 T cell receptor beta chains from one specimen sequenced in a study of shared clonotypes between healthy human individuals. CD45RO-negative CD8 cells positively selected for CCR7 made up the naive population, which excluded terminally differentiated effector memory CD45RA+ cells. Profiled with immunoSEQ multiplex PCR; TCRdb holds only in-frame clones, not every one. Of around 1.9 million clones detected, 90% to 95% appear once; the ten largest clones hold more than 1.5%. The sample was naive CD8+ T cells from PBMCs. These receptors originate from a man aged 18-30 years in good health. Some clones in this sample may be carry-over from other donors' samples.

The chain combines TRBV6-6 with TRBJ1-2, with TRBD1 matching over 9 bases. CDR1 and CDR2 from the germline V gene are MNHNY and SVGAGI (reference sequence). The ends lost 7 bases at V and 0 bases at J; junction bases unmatched: 6. This CDR3 comprises 15 residues. CDR3 loop: CASTGDRGTNYGYTF. Written as DNA, the CDR3 is TGTGCCAGCACGGGCGACAGGGGGACTAACTATGGCTACACCTTC.

To note about this clone: Different DNA sequences within this sample yield the same CDR3. The chain recombines TRBV9 with TRBJ2-1; D tentatively fits TRBD1 or TRBD2 (5 bases each). V was cut by 3 bases and J by 6 bases, with 10 bases left in between. Germline CDR1 is SGDLS and CDR2 is YYNGEE. The CDR3 spans 13 residues. The CDR3 nucleotides read TGTGCCAGCAGCGCCGGGACCCCCAATGAGCAGTTCTTC. Amino acid sequence: CASSAGTPNEQFF.

The CDR3 reads CASSWGASNEQFF. In nucleotides, the CDR3 is TGTGCCAGCAGTTGGGGGGCAAGTAATGAGCAGTTCTTC. This chain links TRBV6-6 with TRBJ2-1; D possibly matches TRBD1 or TRBD2 (6 bases each). The germline V and J ends were trimmed by 4 bases and 7 bases, with 11 bases remaining between them. Germline values: CDR1 MNHNY, CDR2 SVGAGI (reference sequence). The CDR3 runs 13 residues.

The CDR3 spells CASSPRLAGATDTQYF. In DNA, the CDR3 is TGTGCCAGCAGCCCCAGGCTAGCGGGGGCGACAGATACGCAGTATTTT. This chain connects TRBV14 to TRBJ2-3; the match to TRBD2 covers 10 bases. The J segment lost 3 bases and the V segment lost 4 bases, leaving 7 bases of the junction unmatched. Germline CDR1 reads SGHDN; CDR2 reads FVKESK. The CDR3 has 16 amino acids.

In its sample, this clone was seen once. The V call is TRBV29-1, the J call TRBJ2-7; TRBD2 aligns across 9 bases. Trimming cost V 6 bases and J 0 bases; bases outside gene matches: 12. Germline loops: CDR1 SQVTM, CDR2 ANQGSEA. The CDR3 is made up of 16 amino acids. The CDR3 spells CSVGGLTSGSSYEQYF. CDR3 in DNA: TGCAGCGTGGGGGGATTGACTAGCGGCTCCTCCTACGAGCAGTACTTC.

The chain couples TRBV6-1 to TRBJ2-7; a weak D match, TRBD2 (5 bases). The CDR3 runs 17 residues. With 1 base removed from V and 9 bases from J, the gap between germline ends came to 25 bases. Germline lookup yields CDR1 MNHNS and CDR2 SASEGT. The CDR3 loop is CASSEGIRGATKMVQYF. The CDR3 DNA reads as TGTGCCAGCAGTGAAGGGATTCGGGGAGCAACGAAAATGGTGCAGTACTTC.

The chain joins TRBV11-2 to TRBJ2-7, with no clear D. The ends were cut back, 5 bases at V and 4 bases at J, with 9 bases in the middle. Germline values: CDR1 SGHAT, CDR2 FQNNGV. The CDR3 extends over 12 amino acids. CDR3 region: CASSALLYEQYF. The CDR3 nucleotides read TGTGCCAGCAGCGCCCTCTTATACGAGCAGTACTTC.